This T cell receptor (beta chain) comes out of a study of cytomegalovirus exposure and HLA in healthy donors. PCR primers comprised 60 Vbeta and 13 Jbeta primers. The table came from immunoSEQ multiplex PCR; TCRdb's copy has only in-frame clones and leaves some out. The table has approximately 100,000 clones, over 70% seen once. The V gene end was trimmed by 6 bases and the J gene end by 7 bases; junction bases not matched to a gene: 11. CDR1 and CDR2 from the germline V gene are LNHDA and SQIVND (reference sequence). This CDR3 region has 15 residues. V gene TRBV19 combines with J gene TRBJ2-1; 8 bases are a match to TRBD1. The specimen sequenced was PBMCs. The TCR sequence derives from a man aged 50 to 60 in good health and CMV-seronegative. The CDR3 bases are TGTGCCAGTAGCGCCCGGGCGACAGGGGTGAATGAGCAGTTCTTC. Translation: CASSARATGVNEQFF.